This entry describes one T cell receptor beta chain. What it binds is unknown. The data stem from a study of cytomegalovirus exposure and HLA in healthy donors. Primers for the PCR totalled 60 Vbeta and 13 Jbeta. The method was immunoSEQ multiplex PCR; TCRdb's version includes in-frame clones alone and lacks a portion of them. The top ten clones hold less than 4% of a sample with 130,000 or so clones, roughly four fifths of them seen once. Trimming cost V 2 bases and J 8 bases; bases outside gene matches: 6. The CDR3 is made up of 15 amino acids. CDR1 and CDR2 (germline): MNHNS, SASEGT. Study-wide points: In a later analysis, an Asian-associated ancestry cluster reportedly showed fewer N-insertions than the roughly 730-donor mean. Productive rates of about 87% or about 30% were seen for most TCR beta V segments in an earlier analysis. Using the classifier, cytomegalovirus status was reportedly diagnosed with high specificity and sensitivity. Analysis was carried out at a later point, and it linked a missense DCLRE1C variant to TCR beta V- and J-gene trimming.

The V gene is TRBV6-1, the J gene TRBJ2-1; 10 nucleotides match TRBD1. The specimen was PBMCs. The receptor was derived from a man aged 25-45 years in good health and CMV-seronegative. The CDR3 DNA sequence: TGTGCCAGCAGTGAACAAGGGACAGGGGCCGATGAGCAGTTCTTC. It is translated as CASSEQGTGADEQFF.